Below, 21 T cell receptor beta chains from the same sample are listed, as sequenced in a study of OX40 agonist ivuxolimab in advanced cancers. Sequencing used immunoSEQ multiplex PCR; TCRdb keeps in-frame clones, though not all of them. The repertoire holds 100,000 or so clones, with under 85% as singletons. Sequenced here: CD4+ or CD8+ T cells sorted from blood, sampled in a trial of the OX40 agonist ivuxolimab. These receptors all stem from an adult with an advanced solid tumor such as melanoma, head and neck, liver or kidney cancer.

This clone was counted once. The rearrangement joins TRBV30 to TRBJ2-3; D call uncertain. Per germline, CDR1 GTSNPN and CDR2 SVGIG (reference sequence). The CDR3 has 15 amino acids. The germline V and J ends were trimmed by 6 bases and 4 bases, with 20 bases remaining between them. The CDR3 bases are TGTGCCTGTGATTGGGGTAGGATGGGTGCAGATACGCAGTATTTT. This translates into CACDWGRMGADTQYF.

This clone was detected only once. V and J are TRBV9 and TRBJ2-7; TRBD2 agrees at 11 bases. CDR1 is SGDLS and CDR2 is YYNGEE in the germline V gene. The V gene end was trimmed by 2 bases and the J gene end by 7 bases; junction bases not matched to a gene: 11. This CDR3 spans 16 amino acids. CDR3 amino acids: CASSVGGLAGRGEQYF. The CDR3 DNA is TGTGCCAGCAGCGTGGGCGGACTAGCGGGCCGAGGGGAGCAGTACTTC.

The J gene is TRBJ1-5, the V gene TRBV7-9; TRBD1 aligns across 8 bases. The CDR3 is made up of 14 amino acids. V lost 6 bases to trimming and J lost 6 bases; unmatched junction nucleotides: 7. Per the germline V gene, CDR1 is SEHNR and CDR2 is FQNEAQ (reference sequence). The DNA for the CDR3 is TGTGCCAGCAGTCCCGACAGGGGAAGTCAGCCCCAGCATTTT. Amino acids: CASSPDRGSQPQHF.

V is TRBV11-2 and J is TRBJ2-5; TRBD2 is a possible D gene (5 bases). V lost 1 base and J lost 0, with 9 bases in between. The CDR3 totals 15 residues. Germline V gives CDR1 SGHAT, CDR2 FQNNGV. The CDR3 DNA is TGTGCCAGCAGCTTAGGAGGGTGGTACCAAGAGACCCAGTACTTC. This sequence encodes CASSLGGWYQETQYF.

The rearrangement uses TRBV2 and TRBJ2-5; TRBD2 matches at 11 bases. V shed 6 bases and J 1 base; nucleotides not matched to a gene: 10. Germline V gene sequence: CDR1 SNHLY, CDR2 FYNNEI. The CDR3 sequence is 17 residues long. CDR3 protein: CASSRGLAGFPQETQYF. DNA of the CDR3: TGTGCCAGCAGCCGAGGACTAGCGGGCTTTCCCCAAGAGACCCAGTACTTC.

The chain links TRBV4-1 to TRBJ2-3; TRBD2 aligns across 10 bases. The germline gives CDR1 MGHRA, CDR2 YSYEKL. Trimming took 3 bases from V and 0 from J; bases not matched to a gene: 9. CDR3 length equals 18 residues. The CDR3 loop is CASSHSWTSGSSTDTQYF. CDR3 bases: TGCGCCAGCAGCCACTCGTGGACTAGCGGATCTAGCACAGATACGCAGTATTTT.

In its sample, this clone was seen many times. The chain links TRBV19 to TRBJ2-1, with TRBD2 matching over 10 bases. The germline V gene has CDR1 LNHDA and CDR2 SQIVND (reference sequence). This CDR3 comprises 16 residues. V gave up 3 bases and J gave up 7 bases; unmatched junction bases: 9. CDR3 DNA: TGTGCCAGTAGTATGGTGGCTAGCGGGAGATCGAATGAGCAGTTCTTC. Translated, it gives CASSMVASGRSNEQFF.

This clone showed up just a few times. CDR3 DNA sequence: TGTGCCAGCAGCCCCACACCGATTTTGAACACTGAAGCTTTCTTT. Translation gives CASSPTPILNTEAFF. The rearrangement links TRBV7-9 to TRBJ1-1, with no clear D. Germline CDR1 is SEHNR and CDR2 is FQNEAQ (reference sequence). CDR3 length: 15 amino acids. Trimming cost V 5 bases and J 0 bases, with 13 bases left between them.

This clone was counted a single time. The chain uses TRBV5-1 and TRBJ2-6; D may be TRBD1 (5 bases). V was shortened by 3 bases and J by 1 base, with 8 bases between the two germline ends. The germline gives CDR1 SGHRS, CDR2 YFSETQ. This CDR3 contains 15 residues. In DNA, the CDR3 is TGCGCCAGCAGCTCCCAGGGTTCTGGGGCCAACGTCCTGACTTTC. It yields the protein CASSSQGSGANVLTF.

The V gene is TRBV6-6, the J gene TRBJ2-7; 8 bases line up with TRBD2. Trimming at V came to 3 bases and at J to 3 bases, leaving 4 bases not matched to a gene. The CDR3 is 14 residues long. Looked up from germline, CDR1 is MNHNY and CDR2 is SVGAGI (reference sequence). The CDR3 reads CASSYRSGSYEQYF. The CDR3 bases are TGTGCCAGCAGTTATAGAAGCGGGAGCTACGAGCAGTACTTC.

This sequence joins TRBV5-5 and TRBJ1-4; D gene ambiguous. CDR3 length: 13 residues. Between the trimmed V and J ends, which lost 5 bases and 8 bases, there was a span of 13 bases. Per germline, CDR1 SGHKS and CDR2 YYEKEE (reference sequence). CDR3 loop: CASSSSEREKLFF. The CDR3 DNA sequence: TGTGCCAGCAGTTCGTCGGAGCGGGAAAAACTGTTTTTT. The full variable domain, in which reference TRBV5-5 and TRBJ1-4 provide the parts outside the CDR3, is DAGVTQSPTHLIKTRGQQVTLRCSPISGHKSVSWYQQVLGQGPQFIFQYYEKEERGRGNFPDRFSARQFPNYSSELNVNALLLGDSALYLCASSSSEREKLFFGSGTQLSVL.

The chain couples TRBV19 to TRBJ2-3; D is possibly TRBD2 (6 bases). The germline V and J ends were trimmed by 9 bases and 3 bases, with 19 bases remaining between them. Germline V lookup: CDR1 LNHDA, CDR2 SQIVND (reference sequence). The CDR3 is made up of 15 amino acids. The CDR3 bases are TGTGCCAGCCTCGAGTCGGGGGTGTGGACAGATACGCAGTATTTT. As protein: CASLESGVWTDTQYF.

The rearrangement links TRBV7-3 to TRBJ2-1; 11 nucleotides line up with TRBD1. Trimming removed 0 bases from V and 6 bases from J; junction bases left unmatched: 1. Germline V gene lookup returns CDR1 SGHTA and CDR2 FQGTGA. CDR3 length equals 15 residues. The CDR3 loop is CASSLTGTGGNEQFF. CDR3 DNA: TGTGCCAGCAGCTTAACCGGGACAGGGGGCAATGAGCAGTTCTTC.

The chain recombines TRBV5-1 with TRBJ1-2; the D is unclear. This CDR3 spans 16 amino acids. V was pared by 4 bases and J by 3 bases, with 19 bases between. Germline V gene sequence: CDR1 SGHRS, CDR2 YFSETQ. CDR3 coding DNA: TGCGCCAGCAGCCTGAACGGACGGAGCTTTGACTATGGCTACACCTTC. Translated: CASSLNGRSFDYGYTF.

The gene calls are TRBV11-3 and TRBJ2-5, with a tentative D call TRBD1 (5 bases). The J call is uncertain, as TRBJ2-7 better fits the DNA end. The CDR3 is 12 amino acids. Germline V lookup: CDR1 SGHNT, CDR2 YENEEA. The CDR3 reads CASSLDQGEQYF. The CDR3 DNA reads TGTGCCAGCAGCTTAGACCAGGGCGAGCAGTACTTC.

This sequence joins TRBV19 and TRBJ2-3, with 9 bases that match TRBD2. CDR1 and CDR2 from the germline V gene are LNHDA and SQIVND (reference sequence). Trimming cost V 7 bases and J 1 base; bases outside gene matches: 6. The CDR3 length is 15 residues. CDR3 residues: CASTVGTSRTDTQYF. The CDR3 DNA sequence: TGTGCCAGTACCGTGGGGACTAGCCGCACAGATACGCAGTATTTT.

The chain carries TRBV2 and TRBJ2-7, with a tentative D call TRBD2 (6 bases). The CDR3 runs 15 residues. V dropped 1 base and J dropped 3 bases, with 13 bases sitting between them. Per germline, CDR1 SNHLY and CDR2 FYNNEI. In nucleotides, the CDR3 is TGTGCCAGCAGTGAAGAATTAGCGGTCGTCTACGAGCAGTACTTC. Its protein is CASSEELAVVYEQYF.

The chain carries TRBV19 and TRBJ2-2; D remains unclear. Germline V gene sequence: CDR1 LNHDA, CDR2 SQIVND (reference sequence). This CDR3 is 13 amino acids long. Trimming removed 6 bases from V and 6 bases from J, with 11 bases in between. Here the CDR3 reads CASSSHKPGELFF. For the CDR3, the DNA is TGTGCCAGTAGCTCCCACAAGCCCGGGGAGCTGTTTTTT.

This clone was observed a single time. The J gene is TRBJ2-7, the V gene TRBV7-9, with TRBD2 identical over 11 bases. J lost 3 bases, V lost 3 bases, and 7 bases had no gene match. CDR1 SEHNR and CDR2 FQNEAQ come from the germline V gene (reference sequence). The CDR3 is 16 amino acids. The CDR3 DNA reads as TGTGCCAGCAGCTTGACTAGCGGGGCCTACAACTACGAGCAGTACTTC. This translates into CASSLTSGAYNYEQYF.

This chain links TRBV28 with TRBJ1-3, with TRBD1 as a possible D gene (5 bases). The germline V gene has CDR1 MDHEN and CDR2 SYDVKM. The CDR3 covers 12 residues. Trimming pared 6 bases from V and 4 bases from J, leaving 7 bases between. The CDR3 region is CASSWGGNTIYF. DNA for the CDR3: TGTGCCAGCAGCTGGGGGGGAAACACCATATATTTT.

This clone has just one count. The gene calls are TRBV6-1 and TRBJ2-5; D gene uncertain. This CDR3 spans 13 amino acids. CDR1 is MNHNS and CDR2 is SASEGT in the germline V gene. Trimming shortened V by 3 bases and J by 2 bases, and 7 bases separated the two germline ends. In DNA, the CDR3 is TGTGCCAGCAGTGAGACAAAACAAGAGACCCAGTACTTC. Translated, it gives CASSETKQETQYF.